Below are 26 T cell receptor beta chains sequenced from a single sample in a study of cytomegalovirus exposure and HLA in healthy donors. The study ran its PCR with 60 Vbeta and 13 Jbeta primers. Produced via immunoSEQ multiplex PCR; TCRdb's table is partial and in-frame only. In the table there are some 150,000 clones, roughly 79% of which are singletons. Sequencing was performed on PBMCs. The receptor set was obtained from a woman between 45 and 65 years old in good health and CMV-seronegative.

The V call is TRBV5-1, the J call TRBJ1-1, with TRBD1 matching 7 bases. J was trimmed by 2 bases and V by 9 bases; bases with no gene match: 7. Per the germline V gene, CDR1 is SGHRS and CDR2 is YFSETQ. The CDR3 is 13 amino acids. The CDR3 sequence: CATSTGINTEAFF. CDR3 sequence (DNA): TGCGCCACCTCGACAGGGATCAACACTGAAGCTTTCTTT.

This chain links TRBV10-3 with TRBJ1-2; 10 bases map to TRBD1. The CDR3 is 15 residues long. After removal of 5 bases from V and 4 bases from J, the junction contained 7 bases not matched to a gene. The germline gives CDR1 ENHRY, CDR2 SYGVKD. The CDR3, as DNA: TGTGCCATCAGTTCGGGACAGGGGAATAGCTATGGCTACACCTTC. Residues: CAISSGQGNSYGYTF.

This clone is a singleton in its sample. The V and J genes are TRBV6-1 and TRBJ2-7; 8 bases align to TRBD1. Germline V gene data show CDR1 as MNHNS and CDR2 as SASEGT. Trimming at V came to 8 bases and at J to 6 bases, leaving 9 bases not matched to a gene. The CDR3 runs to 13 residues. CDR3 sequence reads: CASHSQGALEQYF. The CDR3 DNA is TGTGCCAGCCATAGCCAGGGGGCCCTCGAGCAGTACTTC.

The chain couples TRBV6-1 to TRBJ1-1; 11 bases are a match to TRBD1. The CDR3 is 15 residues long. Germline trimming cut 6 bases from V and 1 base from J; bases unmatched to any gene: 4. Germline V lookup: CDR1 MNHNS, CDR2 SASEGT. The CDR3 sequence is CASRRDRGENTEAFF. The CDR3 coding sequence is TGTGCCAGCAGACGGGACAGGGGGGAGAACACTGAAGCTTTCTTT.

This clone is a singleton in its sample. The chain links TRBV6-6 to TRBJ1-6; D gene uncertain. V lost 5 bases and J lost 2, with 7 bases in between. There are 14 residues in the CDR3. From germline, CDR1 is MNHNY and CDR2 SVGAGI (reference sequence). As DNA, the CDR3 is TGTGCCAGCAGTAGAGATACCTATAATTCACCCCTCCACTTT. Amino acids: CASSRDTYNSPLHF.

The DNA for the CDR3 is TGTGCCAGCAGCCTACGGGAGGCCGGGGGGAATGAGCAGTTCTTC. It yields the protein CASSLREAGGNEQFF. This rearrangement joins TRBV7-9 to TRBJ2-1, with TRBD2 matching over 7 bases. Germline lookup yields CDR1 SEHNR and CDR2 FQNEAQ (reference sequence). The CDR3 contains 15 residues. Trimming at V came to 5 bases and at J to 7 bases, leaving 11 bases not matched to a gene.

The rearrangement joins TRBV5-4 to TRBJ2-1, with a tentative D call TRBD1 (7 bases). This CDR3 is 16 amino acids long. V lost 4 bases and J lost 3, with 17 bases in between. The germline V gene has CDR1 SGHNT and CDR2 YYREEE (reference sequence). The CDR3 DNA sequence: TGTGCCAGCAGCCCCCGAGGGCAGGGGGGCTACAATGAGCAGTTCTTC. This sequence encodes CASSPRGQGGYNEQFF.

The table lists this clone with a count of one. CDR3 residues: CASSARTGSGANVLTF. CDR3 sequence (DNA): TGTGCCAGCAGCGCCCGAACGGGCTCTGGGGCCAACGTCCTGACTTTC. V gene TRBV5-6 combines with J gene TRBJ2-6; D unclear. Germline assignment: CDR1 SGHDT and CDR2 YYEEEE. V was shortened by 4 bases and J by 0 bases, with 11 bases between the two germline ends. The CDR3 spans 16 residues.

V is TRBV11-2 and J is TRBJ2-1; 11 nucleotides line up with TRBD2. This CDR3 comprises 14 residues. Trimming took 5 bases from V and 8 from J; bases not matched to a gene: 5. The germline V gene encodes CDR1 SGHAT and CDR2 FQNNGV. The CDR3 sequence: CASSVTSGVDEQFF. For the CDR3, the DNA is TGTGCCAGCAGCGTGACTAGCGGGGTGGATGAGCAGTTCTTC.

The V call is TRBV28, the J call TRBJ1-4, with D perhaps matching TRBD1 (5 bases). The germline V gene encodes CDR1 MDHEN and CDR2 SYDVKM. The V and J ends lost 10 bases and 8 bases respectively, with 26 bases between them. The CDR3 length is 16 residues. DNA for the CDR3: TGTGCCACCTCCCCCCCCGGAGGGGATTTCTTGGAAAAACTGTTTTTT. Residues: CATSPPGGDFLEKLFF.

The chain uses TRBV30 and TRBJ2-7; D is possibly TRBD2 (5 bases). V was shortened by 0 bases and J by 7 bases, with 10 bases between the two germline ends. The CDR3 is 12 amino acids. The germline CDR1 and CDR2 sequences are GTSNPN and SVGIG (reference sequence). The CDR3 coding sequence is TGTGCCTGGAGTGTGGGTCGGGGAGAGCAGTACTTC. Translation: CAWSVGRGEQYF.

V and J are TRBV14 and TRBJ2-7; TRBD2 might be the D (5 bases). CDR1 is SGHDN and CDR2 is FVKESK in the germline V gene. The CDR3 loop spans 11 amino acids. V lost 6 bases, J lost 4 bases, and 7 bases lay in between. CDR3 DNA sequence: TGTGCCAGCAGTCGGGGTTACGAGCAGTACTTC. Its protein is CASSRGYEQYF.

The chain carries TRBV4-3 and TRBJ2-2; D not resolved. V was cut by 4 bases and J by 4 bases, with 10 bases left in between. The CDR3 is 14 residues long. Germline V gene data show CDR1 as LGHNA and CDR2 as YSLEER. This CDR3 is CASSLEPITGELFF. Written as DNA, the CDR3 is TGCGCCAGCAGCCTCGAGCCCATCACCGGGGAGCTGTTTTTT.

The gene calls are TRBV28 and TRBJ2-2, with TRBD2 matching 7 bases. Germline V gives CDR1 MDHEN, CDR2 SYDVKM. The CDR3 contains 16 residues. The V segment lost 6 bases and the J segment 1 base; nucleotides outside the gene matches: 8. CDR3 sequence: CASSRPGLQNTGELFF. CDR3 DNA sequence: TGTGCCAGCAGCCGACCGGGACTACAGAACACCGGGGAGCTGTTTTTT.

This rearrangement joins TRBV7-8 to TRBJ1-2; D is perhaps TRBD1 (6 bases). The V and J ends lost 1 base and 3 bases respectively, with 6 bases between them. The germline CDR1 and CDR2 sequences are SGHVS and FQNEAQ. The CDR3 covers 13 residues. Here the CDR3 DNA reads TGTGCCAGCAGCTTAGACAGGGACTATGGCTACACCTTC. It is translated as CASSLDRDYGYTF.

The sample holds one count of this clone. The gene calls are TRBV11-1 and TRBJ2-3; TRBD2 aligns across 11 bases. Per germline, CDR1 SGHAT and CDR2 FQDESV (reference sequence). V trimming: 5 bases; J trimming: 1 base; junction bases outside the gene matches: 5. This CDR3 contains 16 residues. CDR3 residues: CASSSRTSGRTDTQYF. CDR3 nucleotides: TGTGCCAGCAGCAGCCGGACTAGCGGGCGCACAGATACGCAGTATTTT.

This clone was picked up one time. This rearrangement joins TRBV5-5 to TRBJ2-1, with D possibly being TRBD1 (6 bases). Trimming left V 0 bases short and J 0 bases short, with 13 bases between. This CDR3 has 17 residues. Germline values: CDR1 SGHKS, CDR2 YYEKEE (reference sequence). The DNA of the CDR3 is TGTGCCAGCAGCTTGGAGACCGGACAGCTCTCCTACAATGAGCAGTTCTTC. It codes for CASSLETGQLSYNEQFF.

This chain joins TRBV7-9 and TRBJ1-1; unclear D gene. Trimming removed 5 bases at V and 1 base at J, with 11 bases between. The CDR3 has 14 residues. Germline values: CDR1 SEHNR, CDR2 FQNEAQ (reference sequence). CDR3 DNA sequence: TGTGCCAGCAGCGTTTACAGTGAGAACACTGAAGCTTTCTTT. Protein: CASSVYSENTEAFF.

The chain employs TRBV5-1 and TRBJ2-5; perhaps TRBD2 as D (6 bases). This CDR3 region has 14 residues. The V end was cut by 0 bases, the J end by 3 bases, with 9 bases between. Germline V CDR1 and CDR2: SGHRS, YFSETQ. The CDR3 spells CASSLEGGKETQYF. Written as DNA, the CDR3 is TGCGCCAGCAGCTTGGAAGGAGGGAAAGAGACCCAGTACTTC.

In this sample, this clone turned up once. This rearrangement joins TRBV7-9 to TRBJ2-5, with 9 bases matching TRBD2. V dropped 4 bases and J dropped 3; count of bases not matched to a gene: 6. Per the germline V gene, CDR1 is SEHNR and CDR2 is FQNEAQ (reference sequence). This CDR3 has 15 amino acids. CDR3 nucleotides: TGTGCCAGCAGCTGGGCCCGACTAGCGGAAGAGACCCAGTACTTC. Its protein product is CASSWARLAEETQYF.

The chain is built from TRBV16 and TRBJ2-5, with TRBD2 identical over 7 bases. V was pared by 0 bases and J by 8 bases, with 12 bases of the junction left unmatched. Germline V gene data show CDR1 as KGHSY and CDR2 as FQNENV. This CDR3 comprises 16 residues. Here the CDR3 reads CASSQSGETWEGTQYF. The CDR3 DNA reads TGTGCCAGCAGCCAATCTGGAGAGACATGGGAGGGAACCCAGTACTTC.

V and J are TRBV5-1 and TRBJ2-7; 8 positions match TRBD2. This CDR3 has 14 amino acids. The germline V gene has CDR1 SGHRS and CDR2 YFSETQ. With 3 bases clipped from V and 4 bases from J, the junction kept 6 bases outside the gene matches. CDR3 bases: TGCGCCAGCAGCTCAGCGGGGGCGTGGTACGAGCAGTACTTC. This gives the protein CASSSAGAWYEQYF.

The CDR3 spells CASSVDPRGGASHEQFF. The CDR3 DNA is TGTGCCAGCAGCGTAGACCCCCGGGGGGGGGCCTCCCATGAGCAGTTCTTC. This rearrangement joins TRBV9 to TRBJ2-1; 8 bases line up with TRBD2. The germline CDR1 and CDR2 sequences are SGDLS and YYNGEE. Germline trimming cut 0 bases from V and 8 bases from J; bases unmatched to any gene: 13. CDR3 length: 17 amino acids.

This chain joins TRBV9 and TRBJ1-2; TRBD1 matches 12 bases. The ends lost 3 bases at V and 2 bases at J; junction bases unmatched: 5. Germline CDR1 SGDLS, CDR2 YYNGEE. The CDR3 loop spans 16 amino acids. CDR3 coding DNA: TGTGCCAGCAGCGGAGATGGGACAGGGGGCAACTATGGCTACACCTTC. This translates into CASSGDGTGGNYGYTF.

This clone has just one count. The chain joins TRBV11-2 to TRBJ1-4; D gene uncertain. CDR1 is SGHAT, CDR2 FQNNGV, per germline. The V end was cut by 5 bases, the J end by 8 bases, with 15 bases between. The CDR3 is 14 residues long. The CDR3 sequence is CASSPGYSWEKLFF. DNA of the CDR3: TGTGCCAGCAGCCCGGGATACAGTTGGGAAAAACTGTTTTTT. Full variable domain (missing parts from reference TRBV11-2 and TRBJ1-4): EAGVAQSPRYKIIEKRQSVAFWCNPISGHATLYWYQQILGQGPKLLIQFQNNGVVDDSQLPKDRFSAERLKGVDSTLKIQPAKLEDSAVYLCASSPGYSWEKLFFGSGTQLSVL.

This chain links TRBV15 with TRBJ2-7; 8 nucleotides agree with TRBD1. The V and J ends lost 1 base and 5 bases, in that order; junction bases with no gene match: 7. From germline, CDR1 is LNHNV and CDR2 YYDKDF (reference sequence). There are 15 residues in the CDR3. The CDR3: CATSRAGQGPNEQYF. The CDR3 DNA reads TGTGCCACCAGCAGAGCCGGACAGGGTCCGAACGAGCAGTACTTC.